The 12 T cell receptor beta chains below all came from one sample that was sequenced in a study of blood T cell repertoires in COVID-19. Here immunoSEQ multiplex PCR was the method, and the copy in TCRdb shows in-frame clones only, minus some. The sample consists of fewer than 80,000 clones, around 88% of them appearing once. The material sequenced was peripheral blood. These receptors originate from a man in his thirties or forties with acute or convalescent COVID-19.

The rearrangement links TRBV28 to TRBJ2-5; D perhaps matches TRBD2 (6 bases). The CDR3 spans 14 residues. Looked up from germline, CDR1 is MDHEN and CDR2 is SYDVKM. V was cut by 4 bases and J by 1 base, with 10 bases left in between. CDR3 sequence: CASSSVGGQETQYF. CDR3 DNA: TGTGCCAGCAGTTCAGTGGGGGGCCAAGAGACCCAGTACTTC.

DNA of the CDR3: TGTGCCAGCAGCTTTGACATCTACACTGAAGCTTTCTTT. Its translation is CASSFDIYTEAFF. The V call is TRBV7-3, the J call TRBJ1-1, with D unclear. Trimming took 3 bases from V and 3 from J, leaving 8 bases between them. CDR1 SGHTA and CDR2 FQGTGA come from the germline V gene. The CDR3 has 13 residues.

The chain employs TRBV27 and TRBJ2-1; 7 bases map to TRBD2. The V segment lost 8 bases and the J segment 9 bases; nucleotides outside the gene matches: 19. The CDR3 runs to 16 residues. Germline CDR1 is MNHEY and CDR2 is SMNVEV (reference sequence). The CDR3 nucleotides read TGTGCCAGCGGAAACACCTGGAGGCGGGGGACGGGTGAGCAGTTCTTC. This encodes CASGNTWRRGTGEQFF.

The chain joins TRBV30 to TRBJ1-6, with 10 bases that match TRBD1. Germline-derived CDR1 and CDR2 are GTSNPN and SVGIG (reference sequence). V shed 0 bases and J 8 bases; nucleotides not matched to a gene: 10. This CDR3 contains 17 residues. This CDR3 reads CAWSVNLSGQGYSPLHF. The DNA for the CDR3 is TGTGCCTGGAGTGTCAACCTCTCGGGACAGGGGTATTCACCCCTCCACTTT.

The chain links TRBV5-4 to TRBJ2-7; 10 nucleotides align to TRBD2. Germline CDR1 is SGHNT and CDR2 is YYREEE (reference sequence). This CDR3 has 15 amino acids. With V trimmed by 6 bases and J by 7 bases, 13 bases remained unmatched. DNA of the CDR3: TGTGCCAGCATCCCAGCGGGAGGGCTCATGGGAGAGCAGTACTTC. This encodes CASIPAGGLMGEQYF.

The rearrangement uses TRBV18 and TRBJ2-7; 9 bases match TRBD1. The CDR3 has 14 residues. Looked up from germline, CDR1 is KGHSH and CDR2 is LQKENI. V shed 6 bases, J shed 5 bases, and the junction held 8 bases outside the gene matches. CDR3 region: CASSRNRGLNEQYF. CDR3 DNA sequence: TGTGCCAGCTCGCGAAACAGGGGGCTAAACGAGCAGTACTTC.

This chain uses TRBV5-1 with TRBJ1-4, with D perhaps TRBD1 (5 bases). The CDR3 is made up of 15 amino acids. V was pared by 2 bases and J by 6 bases, with 14 bases between. Germline CDR1 is SGHRS and CDR2 is YFSETQ. CDR3 protein: CASSLTGVPDEKLFF. The CDR3 nucleotides are TGCGCCAGCAGCTTAACAGGTGTACCTGATGAAAAACTGTTTTTT.

This clone was counted between two and nine times. J is TRBJ2-7 and V is TRBV6-5, with TRBD1 matching over 8 bases. After removal of 8 bases from V and 5 bases from J, the junction contained 5 bases not matched to a gene. The CDR3 extends over 12 amino acids. Germline-derived CDR1 and CDR2 are MNHEY and SVGAGI. The CDR3 DNA reads TGTGCCAGCCAGACAGGGGCTAACGAGCAGTACTTC. This sequence encodes CASQTGANEQYF.

This chain uses TRBV7-3 with TRBJ2-3, with D possibly TRBD1 on 6 matching bases. The V gene's germline CDR1 is SGHTA and CDR2 FQGTGA. The V end was cut by 5 bases, the J end by 6 bases, with 15 bases between. The CDR3 loop spans 14 amino acids. CDR3 sequence: CASSPGVFGDTQYF. In DNA form, the CDR3 reads TGTGCCAGCAGCCCAGGGGTATTTGGGGATACGCAGTATTTT.

The CDR3 protein is CASSLGTGGNQPQHF. The CDR3 region has the DNA TGTGCCAGCAGTTTAGGGACAGGGGGCAATCAGCCCCAGCATTTT. The rearrangement uses TRBV27 and TRBJ1-5; TRBD1 agrees at 10 bases. Germline CDR1 is MNHEY and CDR2 is SMNVEV (reference sequence). The CDR3 sequence is 15 residues long. J gave up 2 bases and V 2 bases, and 0 bases lay outside the gene matches.

CDR3 amino acids: CASSVGDTDTQYF. CDR3 DNA: TGTGCCAGCAGCGTAGGAGACACAGATACGCAGTATTTT. V gene TRBV9 combines with J gene TRBJ2-3; no reliable D call. CDR3 size: 13 residues. V was pared by 0 bases and J by 2 bases, with 4 bases between. Germline loops: CDR1 SGDLS, CDR2 YYNGEE.

The V call is TRBV6-5, the J call TRBJ1-1; 9 bases map to TRBD1. The CDR3 runs to 12 residues. The germline gives CDR1 MNHEY, CDR2 SVGAGI. J lost 4 bases, V lost 11 bases, and 5 bases had no gene match. The CDR3 DNA sequence: TGTGCCGGGGGGACAGGGTTCACTGAAGCTTTCTTT. Its protein product is CAGGTGFTEAFF.